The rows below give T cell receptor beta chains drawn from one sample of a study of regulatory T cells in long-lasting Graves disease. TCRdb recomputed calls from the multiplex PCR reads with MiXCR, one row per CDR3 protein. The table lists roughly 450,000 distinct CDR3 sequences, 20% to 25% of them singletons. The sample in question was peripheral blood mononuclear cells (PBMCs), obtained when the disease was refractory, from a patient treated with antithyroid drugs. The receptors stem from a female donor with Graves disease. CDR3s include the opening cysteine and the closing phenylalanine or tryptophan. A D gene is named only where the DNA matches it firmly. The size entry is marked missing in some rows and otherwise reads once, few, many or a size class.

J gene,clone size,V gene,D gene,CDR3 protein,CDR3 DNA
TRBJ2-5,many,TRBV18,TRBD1,CASSQWTGGETQYF,TGTGCCAGCAGCCAATGGACAGGGGGAGAGACCCAGTACTTC
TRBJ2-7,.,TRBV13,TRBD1,CASSSYDRGVHEQYF,TGTGCCAGCAGCTCCTACGACAGGGGCGTCCACGAGCAGTACTTC
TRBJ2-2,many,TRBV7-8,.,CASSATVVNTGELFF,TGTGCCAGCAGCGCGACCGTCGTTAACACCGGGGAGCTGTTTTTT
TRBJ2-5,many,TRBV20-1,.,CSARVNGAETQYF,TGCAGTGCTAGAGTCAATGGGGCTGAGACCCAGTACTTC
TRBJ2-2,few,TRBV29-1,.,CSAWDGNTGELFF,TGCAGCGCCTGGGACGGGAACACCGGGGAGCTGTTTTTT
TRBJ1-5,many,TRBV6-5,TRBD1,CASSYRRGQGDNQPQHF,TGTGCCAGCAGTTACCGACGAGGACAGGGGGATAATCAGCCCCAGCATTTT
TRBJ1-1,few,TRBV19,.,CASSKGRLTNTEAFF,TGTGCCAGTAGTAAGGGACGGCTAACGAACACTGAAGCTTTCTTT
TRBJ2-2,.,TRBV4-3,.,CASSQGGGASTGELFF,TGCGCCAGCAGCCAAGGAGGGGGGGCGAGCACCGGGGAGCTGTTTTTT
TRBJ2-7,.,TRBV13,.,CASSLVSFSGEYEQYF,TGTGCCAGCAGCTTAGTGAGTTTTAGCGGAGAGTACGAGCAGTACTTC
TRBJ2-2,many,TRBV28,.,CASSLLTGELFF,TGTGCCAGCAGTTTATTGACCGGGGAGCTGTTTTTT
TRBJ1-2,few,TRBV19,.,CASSIVSAYGYTF,TGTGCCAGTAGTATAGTGTCTGCTTATGGCTACACCTTC
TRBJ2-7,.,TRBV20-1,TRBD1,CSATSRDSSYEQYF,TGCAGTGCCACGAGCCGGGACAGCTCCTACGAGCAGTACTTC
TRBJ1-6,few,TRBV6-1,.,CASSPTYSPLHF,TGTGCCAGCAGTCCCACCTATTCACCCCTCCACTTT
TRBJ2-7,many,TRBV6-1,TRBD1,CASSPQTGLYEQYF,TGTGCCAGCAGCCCCCAGACAGGGTTATACGAGCAGTACTTC